Listed below are T cell receptor beta chains from one sample, sequenced in a study of blood T cell repertoires in COVID-19. Some clones are missing from TCRdb's copy, which holds only in-frame ones; the method was immunoSEQ multiplex PCR. The table records under 450,000 clones, around 83% of them present only once. Sequencing used PBMCs or T cells enriched from blood (not recorded which). These receptors were obtained from a woman aged 50 to 60 who had recovered from COVID-19. Both conserved end residues are part of each CDR3. Fields, in order: V gene, J gene, D gene, clone size, CDR3 protein, CDR3 DNA. A D gene is named only where the DNA matches it firmly. Expanded clones get a size class; other rows say once, few or many, or leave the size out.

V: TRBV19
J: TRBJ2-5
D: -
size: -
CDR3: CAAGEWETQYF
DNA: TGTGCCGCCGGGGAGTGGGAGACCCAGTACTTC

V: TRBV3-1/TRBV3-2
J: TRBJ2-3
D: TRBD2
size: once
CDR3: CASSQDWGGNTDTQYF
DNA: TGTGCCAGCAGCCAAGATTGGGGGGGAAACACAGATACGCAGTATTTT

V: TRBV11-2
J: TRBJ2-7
D: TRBD1
size: once
CDR3: CASSHPRDRAFYEQYF
DNA: TGTGCCAGCAGTCATCCCCGGGACAGGGCCTTCTACGAGCAGTACTTC

V: TRBV6-5
J: TRBJ1-6
D: TRBD1
size: -
CDR3: CASWDRYSPLHF
DNA: TGTGCCAGCTGGGACAGATATTCACCCCTCCACTTT

V: TRBV7-2
J: TRBJ2-2
D: -
size: -
CDR3: CASSLVIAGELFF
DNA: TGTGCCAGCAGCTTAGTCATTGCCGGGGAGCTGTTTTTT

V: TRBV19
J: TRBJ1-1
D: TRBD1
size: -
CDR3: CASSILQGPNTEAFF
DNA: TGTGCCAGTAGTATCCTACAGGGGCCGAACACTGAAGCTTTCTTT

V: TRBV18
J: TRBJ1-5
D: -
size: -
CDR3: CASSHAGGTHQPQHF
DNA: TGTGCCAGCTCCCACGCGGGAGGGACCCATCAGCCCCAGCATTTT

V: TRBV6-6
J: TRBJ1-1
D: -
size: -
CDR3: CASTTVGNTEAFF
DNA: TGTGCCAGCACAACAGTAGGGAACACTGAAGCTTTCTTT

V: TRBV2
J: TRBJ1-2
D: -
size: once
CDR3: CAIVGRLRGIRGYTF
DNA: TGTGCCATCGTTGGTCGGCTTAGGGGGATAAGGGGCTACACCTTC

V: TRBV11-2
J: TRBJ2-1
D: TRBD1
size: -
CDR3: CASSGDRYNEQFF
DNA: TGTGCCAGCAGCGGGGACAGATACAATGAGCAGTTCTTC

V: TRBV29-1
J: TRBJ2-7
D: -
size: -
CDR3: CSVLSTLQYEQYF
DNA: TGCAGCGTTCTGTCTACCCTCCAATACGAGCAGTACTTC

V: TRBV6-5
J: TRBJ1-2
D: -
size: -
CDR3: CASVPVTTANYGYTF
DNA: TGTGCCAGCGTCCCCGTGACAACCGCTAACTATGGCTACACCTTC

V: TRBV5-1
J: TRBJ2-1
D: -
size: -
CDR3: CASYLFASSYNEQFF
DNA: TGCGCCAGCTACCTTTTCGCCAGCTCCTACAATGAGCAGTTCTTC

V: TRBV5-1
J: TRBJ2-7
D: -
size: -
CDR3: CASSLPYRSYEQYF
DNA: TGCGCCAGCAGCTTGCCGTACAGGTCCTACGAGCAGTACTTC

V: TRBV27
J: TRBJ1-5
D: -
size: -
CDR3: CASSPREWGGNQPQHF
DNA: TGTGCCAGCAGCCCCCGGGAATGGGGGGGAAATCAGCCCCAGCATTTT

V: TRBV16
J: TRBJ2-1
D: TRBD2
size: once
CDR3: CASSRQLMGLAGAKIYNEQFF
DNA: TGTGCCAGCAGCCGGCAGCTAATGGGACTAGCGGGGGCCAAAATCTACAATGAGCAGTTCTTC

V: TRBV2
J: TRBJ1-1
D: -
size: -
CDR3: CASSAYGSTEAFF
DNA: TGTGCCAGCAGTGCATACGGGAGCACTGAAGCTTTCTTT

V: TRBV5-4
J: TRBJ2-1
D: -
size: once
CDR3: CASSWGQERYNEQFF
DNA: TGTGCCAGCAGCTGGGGACAAGAGCGGTACAATGAGCAGTTCTTC

V: TRBV4-1
J: TRBJ2-5
D: TRBD2
size: few
CDR3: CASSPRTSGSQETQYF
DNA: TGCGCCAGCAGCCCCCGGACTAGCGGGAGCCAAGAGACCCAGTACTTC

V: TRBV5-1
J: TRBJ2-3
D: -
size: -
CDR3: CASSLGRVPDTQYF
DNA: TGCGCCAGCAGCTTGGGTCGAGTCCCAGATACGCAGTATTTT

V: TRBV11-2
J: TRBJ1-6
D: TRBD1
size: -
CDR3: CASSSRDRGFSSPLHF
DNA: TGTGCCAGCAGCAGCCGGGACAGGGGGTTCAGTTCACCCCTCCACTTT

V: TRBV30
J: TRBJ1-5
D: -
size: -
CDR3: CAWSPGGYSNQPQHF
DNA: TGTGCCTGGAGTCCAGGAGGATATAGCAATCAGCCCCAGCATTTT

V: TRBV6-2/TRBV6-3
J: TRBJ1-2
D: -
size: -
CDR3: CASSYSQVLLVHGYTF
DNA: TGTGCCAGCAGTTACTCACAGGTCTTATTGGTTCATGGCTACACCTTC

V: TRBV7-8
J: TRBJ1-2
D: -
size: once
CDR3: CASTPPAAGNYGYTF
DNA: TGTGCCAGCACCCCTCCTGCGGCAGGGAACTATGGCTACACCTTC

V: TRBV6-5
J: TRBJ2-1
D: -
size: -
CDR3: CASSYRGALTYNEQFF
DNA: TGTGCCAGCAGTTACCGGGGTGCGCTAACCTACAATGAGCAGTTCTTC

V: TRBV27
J: TRBJ1-2
D: -
size: -
CDR3: CASSYRLNYGYTF
DNA: TGTGCCAGCAGTTATCGACTAAACTATGGCTACACCTTC

V: TRBV7-9
J: TRBJ1-4
D: -
size: few
CDR3: CASSVDRLANEKLFF
DNA: TGTGCCAGCAGCGTCGACAGACTCGCTAATGAAAAACTGTTTTTT

V: TRBV27
J: TRBJ2-2
D: TRBD1
size: few
CDR3: CASSLGLGTGGTGELFF
DNA: TGTGCCAGCAGTTTGGGATTGGGCACAGGGGGGACCGGGGAGCTGTTTTTT

V: TRBV7-2
J: TRBJ1-3
D: -
size: -
CDR3: CASSLDSGLSGNTIYF
DNA: TGTGCCAGCAGCTTAGATTCTGGGCTCTCTGGAAACACCATATATTTT

V: TRBV4-1
J: TRBJ2-7
D: TRBD2
size: -
CDR3: CASSQDPLAGNREQYF
DNA: TGCGCCAGCAGCCAAGACCCGCTAGCGGGGAACCGGGAGCAGTACTTC

V: TRBV6-5
J: TRBJ2-1
D: -
size: -
CDR3: CASSYSSGTHNEQFF
DNA: TGTGCCAGCAGCTACTCGTCGGGAACCCACAATGAGCAGTTCTTC

V: TRBV6-5
J: TRBJ1-2
D: TRBD1
size: -
CDR3: CASREGAEVFGYTF
DNA: TGTGCCAGCAGGGAGGGGGCGGAAGTTTTTGGCTACACCTTC

V: TRBV24-1
J: TRBJ2-5
D: TRBD2
size: -
CDR3: CADGTAGGRETQYF
DNA: TGTGCGGACGGGACAGCGGGGGGTCGTGAGACCCAGTACTTC

V: TRBV19
J: TRBJ1-2
D: -
size: -
CDR3: CASSIETGPYGYTF
DNA: TGTGCCAGTAGTATAGAAACGGGTCCCTATGGCTACACCTTC

V: TRBV2
J: TRBJ1-6
D: -
size: -
CDR3: CARQPPALNSPLHF
DNA: TGTGCCAGACAGCCGCCAGCCCTAAATTCACCCCTCCACTTT

V: TRBV7-8
J: TRBJ1-1
D: -
size: -
CDR3: CASSLARSGSSYEAFF
DNA: TGTGCCAGCAGCTTAGCGCGCTCAGGCAGCTCGTATGAAGCTTTCTTT

V: TRBV27
J: TRBJ1-6
D: -
size: -
CDR3: CASGWGPSSYNSPLHF
DNA: TGTGCCAGCGGCTGGGGGCCAAGCTCCTATAATTCACCCCTCCACTTT

V: TRBV18
J: TRBJ1-1
D: -
size: -
CDR3: CASSPGLGGTEAFF
DNA: TGTGCCAGCTCCCCCGGACTGGGGGGCACTGAAGCTTTCTTT

V: TRBV7-2
J: TRBJ1-2
D: -
size: -
CDR3: CASSTGGLYGYTF
DNA: TGTGCCAGCAGCACGGGGGGGCTCTATGGCTACACCTTC

V: TRBV3-1/TRBV3-2
J: TRBJ1-1
D: TRBD1
size: -
CDR3: CASSLTLTGMGGTEAFF
DNA: TGTGCCAGCAGCTTAACCTTGACAGGGATGGGCGGCACTGAAGCTTTCTTT

V: TRBV30
J: TRBJ1-3
D: -
size: once
CDR3: CARMRAGTIYF
DNA: TGTGCCCGAATGAGGGCGGGCACCATATATTTT